This TCR beta chain was documented in a study of response to subunit inactivated influenza vaccine. Each CDR3 protein is one row after TCRdb ran MiXCR on the RT-PCR reads. The table shows more than 450,000 distinct CDR3 sequences, with 11% occurring only once. V gave up 1 base and J gave up 0 bases; unmatched junction bases: 1. Germline loops: CDR1 LGHNA, CDR2 YSLEER. The CDR3 length is 16 residues. The data also belong to a second study, concerning T cells expressing NK-cell markers. That study reports: Production of TCR beta cDNA relied on 5'RACE template switching with UMIs. TCR beta repertoires came from sorted CD3+CD56+NKG2C+, CD3+CD56+NKG2C- and CD3+CD56-NKG2C+ T cells. Dominant NKG2C+ clonotypes in five to seven donors made up roughly 1.0-7.0% of CD8+ T cells. One observes that, in four donors, these clonotypes were also the leading ones within the CD3+CD56-NKG2C+ fraction.

The chain recombines TRBV4-3 with TRBJ2-3; 10 nucleotides line up with TRBD2. The sample in question was PBMCs from blood, obtained on the day of vaccination. The source is a man between 45 and 60 years old who received an inactivated influenza vaccine. This chain's CDR3 is CASSQGGLASTDTQYF. CDR3 nucleotide sequence: TGCGCCAGCAGCCAAGGGGGACTAGCGAGCACAGATACGCAGTATTTT.